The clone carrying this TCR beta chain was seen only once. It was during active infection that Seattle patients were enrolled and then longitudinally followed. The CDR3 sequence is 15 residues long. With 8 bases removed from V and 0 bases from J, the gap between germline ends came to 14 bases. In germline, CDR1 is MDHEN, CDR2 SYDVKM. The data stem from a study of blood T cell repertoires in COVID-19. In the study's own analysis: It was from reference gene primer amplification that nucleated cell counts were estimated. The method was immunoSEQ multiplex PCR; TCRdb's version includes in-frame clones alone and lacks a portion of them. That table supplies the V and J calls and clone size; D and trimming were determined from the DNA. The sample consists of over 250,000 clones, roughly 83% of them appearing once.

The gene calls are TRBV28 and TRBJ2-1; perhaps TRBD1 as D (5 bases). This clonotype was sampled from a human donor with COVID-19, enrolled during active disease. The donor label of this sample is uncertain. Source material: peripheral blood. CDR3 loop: CASVPWQGSYNEQFF. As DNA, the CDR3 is TGTGCCAGCGTCCCCTGGCAGGGCTCCTACAATGAGCAGTTCTTC.